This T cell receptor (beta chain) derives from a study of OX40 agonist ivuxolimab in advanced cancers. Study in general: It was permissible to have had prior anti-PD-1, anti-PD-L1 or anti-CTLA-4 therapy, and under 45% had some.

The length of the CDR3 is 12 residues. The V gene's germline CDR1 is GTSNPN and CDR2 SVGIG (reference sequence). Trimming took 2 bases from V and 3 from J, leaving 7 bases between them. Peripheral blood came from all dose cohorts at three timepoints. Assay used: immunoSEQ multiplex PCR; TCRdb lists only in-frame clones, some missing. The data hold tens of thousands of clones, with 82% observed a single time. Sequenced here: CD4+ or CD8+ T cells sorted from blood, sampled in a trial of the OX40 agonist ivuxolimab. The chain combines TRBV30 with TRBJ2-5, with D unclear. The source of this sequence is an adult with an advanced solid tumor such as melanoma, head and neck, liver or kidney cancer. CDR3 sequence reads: CAWSNGEETQYF. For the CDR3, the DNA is TGTGCCTGGAGTAATGGAGAAGAGACCCAGTACTTC. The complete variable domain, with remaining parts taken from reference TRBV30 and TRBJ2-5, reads SQTIHQWPATLVQPVGSPLSLECTVEGTSNPNLYWYRQAAGRGLQLLFYSVGIGQISSEVPQNLSASRPQDRQFILSSKKLLLSDSGFYLCAWSNGEETQYFGPGTRLLVL.